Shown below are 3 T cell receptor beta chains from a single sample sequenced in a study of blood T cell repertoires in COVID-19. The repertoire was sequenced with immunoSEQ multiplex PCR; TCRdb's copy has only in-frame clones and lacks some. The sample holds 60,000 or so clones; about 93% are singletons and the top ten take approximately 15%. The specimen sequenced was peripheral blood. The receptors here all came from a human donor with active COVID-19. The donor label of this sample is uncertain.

The CDR3 loop reads CAWSPTSGFSPLHF. The CDR3 region has the DNA TGTGCCTGGAGTCCCACTAGCGGGTTTTCACCCCTCCACTTT. This chain connects TRBV30 to TRBJ1-6; D remains ambiguous. This CDR3 region has 14 residues. Per germline, CDR1 GTSNPN and CDR2 SVGIG (reference sequence). Trimming removed 2 bases from V and 9 bases from J, with 14 bases in between.

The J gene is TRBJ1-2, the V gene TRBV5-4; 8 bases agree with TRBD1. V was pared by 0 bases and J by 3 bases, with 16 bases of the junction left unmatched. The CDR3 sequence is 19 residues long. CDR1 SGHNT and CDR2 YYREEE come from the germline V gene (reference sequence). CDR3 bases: TGTGCCAGCAGCTTGGACCCGACAGGGGCCGCCTGGGGAGACTATGGCTACACCTTC. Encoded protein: CASSLDPTGAAWGDYGYTF. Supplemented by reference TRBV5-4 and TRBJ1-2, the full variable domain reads ETGVTQSPTHLIKTRGQQVTLRCSSQSGHNTVSWYQQALGQGPQFIFQYYREEENGRGNFPPRFSGLQFPNYSSELNVNALELDDSALYLCASSLDPTGAAWGDYGYTFGSGTRLTVV.

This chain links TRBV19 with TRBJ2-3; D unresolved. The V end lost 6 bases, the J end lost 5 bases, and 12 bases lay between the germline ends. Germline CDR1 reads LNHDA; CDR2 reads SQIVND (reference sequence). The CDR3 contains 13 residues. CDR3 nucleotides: TGTGCCAGTAGCTTAGTATCCGGAGATACGCAGTATTTT. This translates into CASSLVSGDTQYF.